A few counts support the clone carrying this TCR beta chain. The sample belongs to a study of T cells in Graves' hyperthyroidism and ophthalmopathy. In the study overall: It was at initial diagnosis, before any treatment, that peripheral blood was collected.

Recently diagnosed hyperthyroidism of less than 2 months' duration affected patients aged 18 to 65. Exclusion of a patient resulted from uncontrolled infection, other autoimmune disease, pregnancy or lactation. Authors of the study amplified TCR beta CDR3 regions from RNA transcripts. HTBI primers were used for first-round RT-PCR of the TCR CDR3. TCRdb re-analysed the multiplex PCR reads in MiXCR, keeping a single row per CDR3 protein. Altogether some 400,000 distinct CDR3 sequences are present, around 14% being singletons, with the ten largest covering more than 9.5%. Trimming cost V 5 bases and J 1 base, with 12 bases left between them. The CDR3 length is 14 residues. The V gene's germline CDR1 is SGHRS and CDR2 YFSETQ.

The sequencing input was blood. This sequence joins TRBV5-1 and TRBJ1-1; the D gene is possibly TRBD1 (6 bases). This clonotype was sampled from an older woman with Graves' hyperthyroidism. The CDR3 DNA reads TGCGCCAGCAGGAGAGGACAGTCGAACACTGAAGCTTTCTTT. Its translation: CASRRGQSNTEAFF. The whole variable domain, filled in from reference TRBV5-1 and TRBJ1-1, reads KAGVTQTPRYLIKTRGQQVTLSCSPISGHRSVSWYQQTPGQGLQFLFEYFSETQRNKGNFPGRFSGRQFSNSRSEMNVSTLELGDSALYLCASRRGQSNTEAFFGQGTRLTVV.